The clone carrying this T cell receptor beta chain was found many times. Treatment of any kind had been given to no patient before thyroid surgery. The data are from a study of metastatic and nonmetastatic thyroid tumors. Study-level information: Where malignant and benign thyroid patients were concerned, repertoires were compared across blood and tumor or nodule tissue.

TCRdb recomputed clones from the PCR reads via MiXCR. Of 20,000 or so clones in the sample, 27% are singletons; the top ten hold around 5.6%. Germline V gives CDR1 SGHAT, CDR2 FQNNGV. Trimming removed 5 bases from V and 5 bases from J; junction bases left unmatched: 8. The CDR3 is made up of 15 amino acids. The V call is TRBV11-2, the J call TRBJ2-1; 8 bases fit TRBD1. This clonotype originated in a female donor with papillary thyroid cancer or a benign thyroid nodule (not recorded which). Some clones in this sample may be carry-over from other donors' samples. Sequencing used blood. The CDR3 protein is CASSRDRGRNNEQFF. In DNA form, the CDR3 reads TGTGCCAGCAGCCGTGACAGGGGCCGCAACAATGAGCAGTTCTTC.